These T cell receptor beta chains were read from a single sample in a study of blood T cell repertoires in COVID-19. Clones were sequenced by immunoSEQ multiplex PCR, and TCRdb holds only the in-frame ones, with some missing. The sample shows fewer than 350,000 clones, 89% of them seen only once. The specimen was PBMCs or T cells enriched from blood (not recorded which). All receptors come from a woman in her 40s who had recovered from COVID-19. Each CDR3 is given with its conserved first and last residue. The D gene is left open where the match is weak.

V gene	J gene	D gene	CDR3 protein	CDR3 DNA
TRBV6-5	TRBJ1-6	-	CASRPMTGGNSPLHF	TGTGCCAGCAGGCCGATGACGGGTGGGAATTCACCCCTCCACTTT
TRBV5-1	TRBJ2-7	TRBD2	CASSLALAGGVYEQYF	TGCGCCAGCAGCTTGGCATTAGCGGGGGGTGTTTACGAGCAGTACTTC
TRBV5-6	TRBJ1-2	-	CASSSVTGGGPYGYTF	TGTGCCAGCAGTTCCGTGACGGGAGGGGGACCCTATGGCTACACCTTC
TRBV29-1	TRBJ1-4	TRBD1	CSVYGLQGGVLGEKLFF	TGCAGCGTCTATGGACTACAGGGGGGGGTACTCGGAGAAAAACTGTTTTTT
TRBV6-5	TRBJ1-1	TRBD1	CASRPYRGNTEAFF	TGTGCCAGCAGACCATACAGGGGAAACACTGAAGCTTTCTTT
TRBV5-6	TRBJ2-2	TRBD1	CASSGQGGTGELFF	TGTGCCAGCAGCGGACAGGGGGGGACCGGGGAGCTGTTTTTT
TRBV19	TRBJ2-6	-	CASSVGRDSGANVLTF	TGTGCCAGTAGTGTAGGACGGGATTCTGGGGCCAACGTCCTGACTTTC
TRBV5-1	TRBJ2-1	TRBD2	CASSLPGRGGISEQFF	TGCGCCAGCAGCCTCCCAGGGCGGGGGGGCATTTCTGAGCAGTTCTTC
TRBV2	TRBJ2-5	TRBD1	CASRRGMGQGQETQYF	TGTGCCAGCAGGAGAGGCATGGGACAGGGCCAAGAGACCCAGTACTTC
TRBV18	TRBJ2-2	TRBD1	CASSPRSGTAYTGELFF	TGTGCCAGCTCACCCAGGTCCGGGACAGCTTACACCGGGGAGCTGTTTTTT
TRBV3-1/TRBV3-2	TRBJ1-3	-	CASTKGPGEDGNTIYF	TGTGCCAGTACAAAGGGCCCGGGGGAAGATGGAAACACCATATATTTT
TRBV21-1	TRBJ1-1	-	CASSTMTGRKTTEAFF	TGTGCCAGCAGCACCATGACAGGGCGTAAGACCACTGAAGCTTTCTTT
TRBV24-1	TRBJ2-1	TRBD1	CATSAGRGFDEQFF	TGTGCCACCAGTGCGGGCAGGGGGTTCGATGAGCAGTTCTTC
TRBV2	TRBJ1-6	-	CASGSEGGSPLHF	TGTGCCAGCGGCTCCGAGGGAGGCTCACCCCTCCACTTT
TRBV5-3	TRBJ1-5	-	CARSTSGVMIQPQHF	TGTGCCAGAAGCACTTCAGGGGTTATGATTCAGCCCCAGCATTTT